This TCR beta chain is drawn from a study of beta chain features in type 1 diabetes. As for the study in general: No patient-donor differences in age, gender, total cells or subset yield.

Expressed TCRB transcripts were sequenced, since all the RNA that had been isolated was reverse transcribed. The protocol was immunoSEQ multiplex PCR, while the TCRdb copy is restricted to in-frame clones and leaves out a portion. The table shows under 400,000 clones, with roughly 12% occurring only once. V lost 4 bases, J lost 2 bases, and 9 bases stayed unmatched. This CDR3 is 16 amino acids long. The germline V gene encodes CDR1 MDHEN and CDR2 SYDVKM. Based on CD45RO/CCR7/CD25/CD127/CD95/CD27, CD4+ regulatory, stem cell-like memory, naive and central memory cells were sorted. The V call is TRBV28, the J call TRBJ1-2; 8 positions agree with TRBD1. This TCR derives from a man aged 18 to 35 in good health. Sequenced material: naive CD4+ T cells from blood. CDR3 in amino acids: CASSSQGDARNYGYTF. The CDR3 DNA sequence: TGTGCCAGCAGTTCACAGGGGGACGCGAGGAACTATGGCTACACCTTC.